This entry is about one T cell receptor beta chain. Its antigen remains undetermined. There are no base qualities to consult, and no much larger clone falls within one base. The CDR3 measures 14 amino acids from cysteine to phenylalanine. The retained sequence is limited to the CDR3, 42 bases, with the frame set at the first base. V is reduced by 1 base and J by 2 bases, leaving a spacing of 9 bases between them. The germline V gene sets CDR1 to SGHTA and CDR2 to FQGTGA. The immunoSEQ hsTCRB v3.0 assay was used at survey level resolution for TRB variable region sequencing. The targeted TRB sequencing depth was about 40,000-55,000 T-cell genomes per sample. Pooled TRB libraries were sequenced on an Illumina MiSeq with a v3 150-cycle kit. The study's own analysis went as follows. Repertoire analysis was run in R within a reproducible Nextflow workflow that covered QC, data transformation and analysis. LymphoSeq2, an R package for exploring AIRR-Seq data, was used to implement custom analyses. A few samples that produced fewer than 5000 total TRB sequences were removed, so 188 HIV repertoires were analyzed. Among the roughly 200 retained HIV repertoires, 55 to 60 were collected before ART initiation and some 130 after ART initiation. Each repertoire was downsampled to 5000 TRB nucleotide sequences, and summary statistics were averaged across 100 downsampling iterations. TRB sequences were retained for analysis only if CDR3 regions of at least seven amino acids were present. A Shannon entropy-derived clonality score and the Gini coefficient were used to measure diversity. In repertoire networks, the top 5000 CDR3 amino acid sequences were linked whenever an edit distance of one separated two sequences. Antigen specificity groups and MHC restriction were predicted for TRB CDR3 amino acid sequences with GLIPH2. To flag known CMV, EBV, HIV or tissue antigen associations, CDR3 amino acid sequences were matched against VDJdb and McPAS-TCR. Pre-ART, post-ART and control groups were compared with Wilcoxon signed-rank tests and Holm-Bonferroni correction. TCRdb re-hosts the immuneACCESS table, in-frame sequences only. Its copies lack some clones; in the studies checked, an unresolved V gene accounts for under half of them, and the cause for the rest is not known. V, J and clone size are those of that table, while D and trimming were read from the DNA. The sample contains about 39,000 clones, 75% to 90% of them found a single time. The ten largest clones take up about 5.7% of the sample.

The data derive from a study of long-term antiretroviral therapy in people with HIV (dated by TCRdb to between 2021 and 2023). With respect to the entire study: The earliest samples were collected approximately a decade before the 2015 WHO recommendation for immediate ART, a period when ART was typically delayed until CD4 counts fell. Whether ART initiation and durable HIV suppression were associated with changes in peripheral blood TRB repertoire composition and diversity was tested in a retrospective serial study. The cohort contributed about 200 cryopreserved PBMC samples from about 29 adults with confirmed HIV infection, collected serially over a mean of about six years (range 1-12). Of the 30 participants with HIV, more than 10 were female. Test extractions of a monoclonal T-cell line alongside about 35 polyclonal samples showed no cross-contamination during QIAcube processing.

To be included, a participant needed at least one PBMC sample from before ART initiation plus at least two post-ART samples. Every participant with HIV received treatment in the United States of America. Before DNA extraction, cryopreserved samples of about 0.95-11 million PBMC were thawed and then washed. At the time of the earliest PBMC sample, participants with HIV were aged between roughly 20 and 55 years. PBMC samples from each participant spanned 1-4 timepoints before ART initiation and 2-8 timepoints after ART initiation, with a median of 7 samples. For every participant, serial HIV viral load, CD4+ T-cell count, ART history and demographic data were obtained. Genomic DNA was extracted from unsorted PBMC with a Qiagen kit on a QIAcube, with processing performed in batches of 12 samples. General conclusions and limits of the study: Narrower CDR3 length ranges were observed in HIV repertoires than in controls, and an antigen-experienced repertoire with only a slight naive shift after ART was suggested by the network structure. The samples were dated from about 2004 to 2018, and the ART regimens that were used may be less effective than current ART regimens. No data were available on ART adherence, viral resistance or therapy changes, limiting inferences about post-ART repertoire changes. Limited PBMC availability meant only the TCR beta chain was sequenced, without alpha chain pairing. The repertoire was dominated across all time points by expanded TRB clones identified before ART initiation, although this dominance was seen to fluctuate and to decrease in many PLHIV after ART. Because cell numbers in pre-ART samples were limited, unsorted PBMC were profiled instead of sorted CD4+ and CD8+ T cells. ART initiation was associated with a significant increase in TRB diversity, but diversity stayed significantly below transplant donor controls even after long-term ART.

Source: unsorted PBMCs, taken 3.1 years after starting antiretroviral therapy. The receptor chain draws on TRBV7-3 and TRBJ2-7, and TRBD1 may be the D gene, going by 5 matching bases. The sequence came from a woman in her fifties or sixties with HIV. The CDR3 reads CASSLRQGPYEQYF. Here is the DNA: TGTGCCAGCAGCTTAAGGCAGGGTCCCTACGAGCAGTACTTC. The CDR3, completed at both ends by the reference TRBV7-3 and TRBJ2-7 genes, gives the full variable domain GAGVSQTPSNKVTEKGKYVELRCDPISGHTALYWYRQSLGQGPEFLIYFQGTGAADDSGLPNDRFFAVRPEGSVSTLKIQRTERGDSAVYLCASSLRQGPYEQYFGPGTRLTVT.